A selection of T cell receptor beta chains follows, all from one sample in a study of T cells in Graves' hyperthyroidism and ophthalmopathy. TCRdb re-derived calls from the multiplex PCR reads in MiXCR, one entry per CDR3 protein. The profile shows more than 350,000 distinct CDR3 sequences, 12% to 15% of them singletons. Input material: blood. The receptors here all came from a woman aged 60-75 years with Graves' ophthalmopathy. CDR3s include the opening cysteine and the closing phenylalanine or tryptophan. D genes are given only for firm matches. Some rows have no size entry. The others give once, few or many, or a class for an expanded clone.

size: .
D: .
J: TRBJ1-4
V: TRBV5-1
DNA: TGCGCCAGCAGCTTGGATGGGGGGGTGTCGACTAATGAAAAACTGTTTTTT
CDR3: CASSLDGGVSTNEKLFF

size: .
D: TRBD2
J: TRBJ2-3
V: TRBV7-9
DNA: TGTGCCAGCAGCTTAGAGGCGGGAGGGCTAGGAGATACGCAGTATTTT
CDR3: CASSLEAGGLGDTQYF

size: many
D: .
J: TRBJ2-5
V: TRBV4-1
DNA: TGCGCCAGCAGCCAGTCTCAGACGGGATATGAGACCCAGTACTTC
CDR3: CASSQSQTGYETQYF

size: many
D: .
J: TRBJ2-1
V: TRBV6-1
DNA: TGTGCCAGCAGGCGACAGGGAGGTGTCAATGAGCAGTTCTTC
CDR3: CASRRQGGVNEQFF

size: many
D: TRBD1
J: TRBJ2-7
V: TRBV27
DNA: TGTGCCAGCAGCCTGGACAGGGGGCCTTACGAGCAGTACTTC
CDR3: CASSLDRGPYEQYF

size: many
D: .
J: TRBJ2-2
V: TRBV5-1
DNA: TGCGCCAGCAGCTTGGCCCAGGAGCGCGGGGAGCTGTTTTTT
CDR3: CASSLAQERGELFF

size: many
D: .
J: TRBJ2-7
V: TRBV6-1
DNA: TGTGCCAGCAGTGTAGGCGGGACGTACTACGAGCAGTACTTC
CDR3: CASSVGGTYYEQYF

size: .
D: .
J: TRBJ1-4
V: TRBV29-1
DNA: TGCAGCGCCCTACAGGGTGAAAAACTGTTTTTT
CDR3: CSALQGEKLFF

size: many
D: .
J: TRBJ2-7
V: TRBV28
DNA: TGTGCCAGCAGTTTTTATGGGGGTGAGCAGTACTTC
CDR3: CASSFYGGEQYF

size: few
D: TRBD1
J: TRBJ1-2
V: TRBV28
DNA: TGTGCCAGCAGAACCCCGGGACAGGGGGGCGGTGGCTACACCTTC
CDR3: CASRTPGQGGGGYTF

size: .
D: TRBD2
J: TRBJ2-7
V: TRBV7-2
DNA: TGTGCCAGCAGCTTAGGGTTCCTAGCGGGCTACGAGCAGTACTTC
CDR3: CASSLGFLAGYEQYF

size: many
D: TRBD1
J: TRBJ1-1
V: TRBV27
DNA: TGTGCCAGCAGCCTCAGGGGGGTCATGAACACTGAAGCTTTCTTT
CDR3: CASSLRGVMNTEAFF

size: many
D: .
J: TRBJ2-7
V: TRBV5-1
DNA: TGCGCCAGCAGCCCGAGGGGGGACCTCGAGCAGTACTTC
CDR3: CASSPRGDLEQYF

size: many
D: TRBD2
J: TRBJ2-5
V: TRBV5-8
DNA: TGTGCCAGCAGCATGGGACTAGTTTCGGAGACCCAGTACTTC
CDR3: CASSMGLVSETQYF

size: .
D: TRBD1
J: TRBJ2-7
V: TRBV12-5
DNA: TGTGCTAGTGGTTCGGGGACAGGTCCGACCTACGAGCAGTACTTC
CDR3: CASGSGTGPTYEQYF

size: .
D: TRBD1
J: TRBJ2-4
V: TRBV19
DNA: TGTGCCAGTAGTATTTACGGGACAGGGGGACGTAGGGCCAAAAACATTCAGTACTTC
CDR3: CASSIYGTGGRRAKNIQYF

size: few
D: TRBD2
J: TRBJ2-7
V: TRBV5-1
DNA: TGCGCCAGCAGCTGGGGACTAGCGGGAGGGGACGAGCAGTACTTC
CDR3: CASSWGLAGGDEQYF

size: many
D: .
J: TRBJ2-1
V: TRBV2
DNA: TGTGCCAGCGGGGGCGGAGCTGAGCAGTTCTTC
CDR3: CASGGGAEQFF

size: few
D: .
J: TRBJ2-1
V: TRBV20-1
DNA: TGCAGTGCTGAAGGGGATGAGCAGTTCTTC
CDR3: CSAEGDEQFF

size: many
D: TRBD1
J: TRBJ2-7
V: TRBV20-1
DNA: TGCAGTGCCTACGGGACAGGGACCTACGAGCAGTACTTC
CDR3: CSAYGTGTYEQYF

size: many
D: TRBD2
J: TRBJ2-3
V: TRBV12-5
DNA: TGTGCTAGTGGTTCGAGCGGGAGGGACACAGATACGCAGTATTTT
CDR3: CASGSSGRDTDTQYF

size: many
D: TRBD2
J: TRBJ2-1
V: TRBV6-2/TRBV6-3
DNA: TGTGCCAGCAGTTACTCGACGACTAGCGGGGTCAATGAGCAGTTCTTC
CDR3: CASSYSTTSGVNEQFF

size: .
D: .
J: TRBJ2-7
V: TRBV4-2
DNA: TGTGCCAGCAGCCAAGATGAGGGACCCCGAGGGGAGCAGTACTTC
CDR3: CASSQDEGPRGEQYF

size: .
D: TRBD1
J: TRBJ2-1
V: TRBV18
DNA: TGTGCCAGCTCACCGGGGGGACAGGGGATGTACAATGAGCAGTTCTTC
CDR3: CASSPGGQGMYNEQFF

size: many
D: TRBD1
J: TRBJ2-3
V: TRBV11-3
DNA: TGTGCCAGCAGCTTCACTGGGACAGGGAAAGTCACAGATACGCAGTATTTT
CDR3: CASSFTGTGKVTDTQYF

size: .
D: TRBD2
J: TRBJ2-3
V: TRBV9
DNA: TGTGCCAGCAGCGTAGGACCTAGCGGGTCTAGCACAGATACGCAGTATTTT
CDR3: CASSVGPSGSSTDTQYF

size: many
D: .
J: TRBJ2-2
V: TRBV3-1
DNA: TGTGCCAGCAGCCAACCCAACAGACCCGGGGAGCTGTTTTTT
CDR3: CASSQPNRPGELFF

size: many
D: .
J: TRBJ2-7
V: TRBV3-1
DNA: TGTGCCAGCAGCCACTCACAGGGAATTAACGAGCAGTACTTC
CDR3: CASSHSQGINEQYF

size: .
D: .
J: TRBJ1-2
V: TRBV7-3
DNA: TGTGCCAGCAGCTTAAACGGGCGCCGGTATGGCTACACCTTC
CDR3: CASSLNGRRYGYTF

size: few
D: TRBD2
J: TRBJ2-1
V: TRBV4-1
DNA: TGCGCCAGCAGCCAGGCCCTAGCGGGGTTCTCCCACCCCGCGACCTACAATGAGCAGTTCTTC
CDR3: CASSQALAGFSHPATYNEQFF

size: many
D: TRBD2
J: TRBJ2-1
V: TRBV20-1
DNA: TGCAGTGCTAGACCACGGGGGGGGATGGGGAATGAGCAGTTCTTC
CDR3: CSARPRGGMGNEQFF

size: .
D: .
J: TRBJ1-1
V: TRBV5-1
DNA: TGCGCCAGCAGCAGACCAGGGAGCACTGAAGCTTTCTTT
CDR3: CASSRPGSTEAFF

size: few
D: TRBD2
J: TRBJ2-3
V: TRBV25-1
DNA: TGTGCCAGCAGTGAACCGGGACTAGCGGGAGTGGGTGGTACGCAGTATTTT
CDR3: CASSEPGLAGVGGTQYF

size: many
D: .
J: TRBJ1-1
V: TRBV29-1
DNA: TGCAGCGTTGGTCGAGGGAACACTGAAGCTTTCTTT
CDR3: CSVGRGNTEAFF

size: many
D: TRBD2
J: TRBJ2-1
V: TRBV7-8
DNA: TGTGCCAGCAGCCTGGGACTAGCGAGGACGGGGAATGAGCAGTTCTTC
CDR3: CASSLGLARTGNEQFF

size: .
D: .
J: TRBJ1-4
V: TRBV20-1
DNA: TGCAGTGCTAGATATGGGGGGACAACTAATGAAAAACTGTTTTTT
CDR3: CSARYGGTTNEKLFF

size: few
D: TRBD1
J: TRBJ2-7
V: TRBV5-1
DNA: TGCGCCAGCAGCTTGGATGGACAGGGGGGCGAGCAGTACTTC
CDR3: CASSLDGQGGEQYF

size: few
D: TRBD1
J: TRBJ1-2
V: TRBV10-3
DNA: TGTGCCACCCATACAAACAGGGGGCAAGATGGCTACACCTTC
CDR3: CATHTNRGQDGYTF

size: .
D: TRBD2
J: TRBJ2-2
V: TRBV2
DNA: TGTGCCAGCTTGGGAGGGACTAGCGGGACCGGGGAGCTGTTTTTT
CDR3: CASLGGTSGTGELFF

size: many
D: TRBD1
J: TRBJ2-7
V: TRBV7-2
DNA: TGTGCCAGCAGCCCGGGACAGGGTAAAGTGCAGTACTTC
CDR3: CASSPGQGKVQYF

size: few
D: TRBD1
J: TRBJ1-2
V: TRBV6-1
DNA: TGTGCCAGCAGACCACAGGGGAGCAACTATGGCTACACCTTC
CDR3: CASRPQGSNYGYTF

size: few
D: .
J: TRBJ2-1
V: TRBV5-1
DNA: TGCGCCAGCAGCTTGGCCTCGGGTAGCAGGGTCGATGAGCAGTTCTTC
CDR3: CASSLASGSRVDEQFF

size: many
D: TRBD2
J: TRBJ2-1
V: TRBV28
DNA: TGTGCCAGCAGTTTTTCTAGCGGGAGCTACGAGCAGTTCTTC
CDR3: CASSFSSGSYEQFF

size: .
D: TRBD2
J: TRBJ2-1
V: TRBV5-1
DNA: TGCGCCAGCAGCTTGCTAGCGGGAGAGGGTAATGAGCAGTTCTTC
CDR3: CASSLLAGEGNEQFF

size: many
D: .
J: TRBJ1-6
V: TRBV27
DNA: TGTGCCAGCACTCGACTCGGGGAGGGGGAATCACCCCTCCACTTT
CDR3: CASTRLGEGESPLHF

size: many
D: TRBD2
J: TRBJ2-1
V: TRBV5-1
DNA: TGCGCCAGCTCGCCTTCAAGCTGGACTAGCGGGAGGGTAGAGCAGTTCTTC
CDR3: CASSPSSWTSGRVEQFF

size: many
D: TRBD1
J: TRBJ2-7
V: TRBV9
DNA: TGTGCCAGCAGCGTAGGGGACAGGGCCTACGAGCAGTACTTC
CDR3: CASSVGDRAYEQYF

size: many
D: .
J: TRBJ1-1
V: TRBV3-1
DNA: TGTGCCAGCAGCCAAGATGTGCCGCCTCGGGGAGCTTTCTTT
CDR3: CASSQDVPPRGAFF

size: many
D: .
J: TRBJ1-6
V: TRBV5-1
DNA: TGCGCCAGCACCAGGGACGGTAATTCACCCCTCCACTTT
CDR3: CASTRDGNSPLHF